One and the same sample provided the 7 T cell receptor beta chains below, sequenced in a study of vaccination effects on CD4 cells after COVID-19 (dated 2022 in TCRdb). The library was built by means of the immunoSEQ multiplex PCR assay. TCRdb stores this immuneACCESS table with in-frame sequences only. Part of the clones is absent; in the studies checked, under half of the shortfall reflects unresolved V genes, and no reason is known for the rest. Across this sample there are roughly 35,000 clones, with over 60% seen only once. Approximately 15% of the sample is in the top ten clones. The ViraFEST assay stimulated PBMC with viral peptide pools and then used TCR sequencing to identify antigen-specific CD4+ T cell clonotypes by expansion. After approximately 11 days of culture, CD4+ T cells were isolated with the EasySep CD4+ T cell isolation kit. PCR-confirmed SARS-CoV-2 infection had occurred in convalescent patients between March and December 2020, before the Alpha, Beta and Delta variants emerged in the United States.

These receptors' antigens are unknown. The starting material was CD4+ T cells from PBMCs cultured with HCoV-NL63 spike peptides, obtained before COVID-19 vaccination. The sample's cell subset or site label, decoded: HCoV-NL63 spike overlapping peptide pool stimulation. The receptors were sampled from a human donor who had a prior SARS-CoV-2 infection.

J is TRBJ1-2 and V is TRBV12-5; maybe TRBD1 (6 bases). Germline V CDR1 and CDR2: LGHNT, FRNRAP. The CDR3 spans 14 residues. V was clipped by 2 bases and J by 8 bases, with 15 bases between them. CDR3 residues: CASGLNRDYNGYTF. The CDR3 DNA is TGTGCTAGTGGTTTGAACAGGGACTATAACGGCTACACCTTC.

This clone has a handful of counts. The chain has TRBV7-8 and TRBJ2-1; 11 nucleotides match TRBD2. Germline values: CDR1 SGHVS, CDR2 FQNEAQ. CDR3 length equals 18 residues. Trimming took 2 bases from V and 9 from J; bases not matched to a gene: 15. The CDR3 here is CASSLPPRLAGLRREQFF. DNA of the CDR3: TGTGCCAGCAGCTTACCGCCCCGACTAGCGGGGCTTCGGCGTGAGCAGTTCTTC.

The CDR3 loop reads CASSAQGYGYTF. Written as DNA, the CDR3 is TGTGCCAGTAGTGCTCAGGGTTATGGCTACACCTTC. The gene calls are TRBV19 and TRBJ1-2; weak D call: TRBD1 (5 bases). Germline CDR1 is LNHDA and CDR2 is SQIVND (reference sequence). Between the trimmed V and J ends, which lost 5 bases and 5 bases, there was a span of 9 bases. CDR3 length: 12 residues.

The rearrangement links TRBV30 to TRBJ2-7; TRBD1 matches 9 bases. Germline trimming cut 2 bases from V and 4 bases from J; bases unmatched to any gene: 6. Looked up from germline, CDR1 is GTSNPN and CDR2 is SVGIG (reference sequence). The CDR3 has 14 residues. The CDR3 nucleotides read TGTGCCTGGAGTCCGGGACAGGGAAAATACGAGCAGTACTTC. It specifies CAWSPGQGKYEQYF.

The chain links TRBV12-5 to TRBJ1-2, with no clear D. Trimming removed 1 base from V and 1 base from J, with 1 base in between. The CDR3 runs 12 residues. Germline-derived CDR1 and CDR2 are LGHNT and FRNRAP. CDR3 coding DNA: TGTGCTAGTGGTTTGGGTAACTATGGCTACACCTTC. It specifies CASGLGNYGYTF.

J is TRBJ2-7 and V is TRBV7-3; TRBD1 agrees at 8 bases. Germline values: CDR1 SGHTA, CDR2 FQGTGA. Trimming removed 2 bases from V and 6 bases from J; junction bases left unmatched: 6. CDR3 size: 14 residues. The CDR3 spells CASSLGTGSREQYF. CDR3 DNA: TGTGCCAGCAGCTTAGGGACAGGCTCCCGCGAGCAGTACTTC.

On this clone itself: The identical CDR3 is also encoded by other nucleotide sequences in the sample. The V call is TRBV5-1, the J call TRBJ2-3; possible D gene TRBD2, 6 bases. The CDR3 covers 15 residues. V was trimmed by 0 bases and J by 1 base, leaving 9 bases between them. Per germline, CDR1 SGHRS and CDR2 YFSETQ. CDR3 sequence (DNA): TGCGCCAGCAGCTTGGGTAGCGGTGGCACAGATACGCAGTATTTT. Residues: CASSLGSGGTDTQYF.